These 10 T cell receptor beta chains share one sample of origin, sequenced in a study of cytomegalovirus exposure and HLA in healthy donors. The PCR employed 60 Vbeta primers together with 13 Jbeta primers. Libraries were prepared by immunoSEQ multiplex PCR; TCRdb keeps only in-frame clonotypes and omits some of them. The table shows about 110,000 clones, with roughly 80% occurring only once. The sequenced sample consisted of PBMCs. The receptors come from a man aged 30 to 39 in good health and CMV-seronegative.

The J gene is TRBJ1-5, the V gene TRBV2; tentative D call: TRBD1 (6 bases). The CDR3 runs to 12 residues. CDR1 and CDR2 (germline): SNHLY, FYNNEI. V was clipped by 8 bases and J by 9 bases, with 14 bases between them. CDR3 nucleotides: TGTGCCAGCCGACAGGCGGATCGGCCCCAGCATTTT. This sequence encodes CASRQADRPQHF.

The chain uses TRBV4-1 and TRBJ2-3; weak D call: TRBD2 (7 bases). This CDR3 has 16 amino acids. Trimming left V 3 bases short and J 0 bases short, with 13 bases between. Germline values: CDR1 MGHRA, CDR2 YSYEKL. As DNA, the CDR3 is TGCGCCAGCAGCCAGGGGGGGGCCAGAAGCACAGATACGCAGTATTTT. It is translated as CASSQGGARSTDTQYF.

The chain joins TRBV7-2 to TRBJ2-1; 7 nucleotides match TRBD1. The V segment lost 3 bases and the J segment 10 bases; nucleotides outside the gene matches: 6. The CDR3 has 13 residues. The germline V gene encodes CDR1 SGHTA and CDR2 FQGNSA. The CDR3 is CASSFEGAREQFF. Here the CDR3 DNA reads TGTGCCAGCAGCTTCGAGGGGGCGCGGGAGCAGTTCTTC. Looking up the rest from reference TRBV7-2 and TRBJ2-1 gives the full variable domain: GAGVSQSPSNKVTEKGKDVELRCDPISGHTALYWYRQSLGQGLEFLIYFQGNSAPDKSGLPSDRFSAERTGGSVSTLTIQRTQQEDSAVYLCASSFEGAREQFFGPGTRLTVL.

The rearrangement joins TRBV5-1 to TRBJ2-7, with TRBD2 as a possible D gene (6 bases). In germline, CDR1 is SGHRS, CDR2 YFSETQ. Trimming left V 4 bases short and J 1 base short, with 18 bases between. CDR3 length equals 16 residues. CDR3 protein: CASSPGGTGISYEQYF. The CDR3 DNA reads TGCGCCAGCAGCCCGGGCGGGACCGGGATTTCCTACGAGCAGTACTTC.

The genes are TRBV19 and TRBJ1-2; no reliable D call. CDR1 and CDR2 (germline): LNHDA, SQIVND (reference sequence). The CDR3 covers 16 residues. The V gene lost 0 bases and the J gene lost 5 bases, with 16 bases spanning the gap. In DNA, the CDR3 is TGTGCCAGTAGTATAGATCTTCCCGGAGCGGTATATGGCTACACCTTC. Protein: CASSIDLPGAVYGYTF.

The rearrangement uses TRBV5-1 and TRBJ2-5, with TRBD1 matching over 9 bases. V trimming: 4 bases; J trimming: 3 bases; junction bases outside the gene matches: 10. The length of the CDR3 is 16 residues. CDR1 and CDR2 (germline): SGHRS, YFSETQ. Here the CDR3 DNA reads TGCGCCAGCAGCCTTCCGGGACAGGGAATTGAAGAGACCCAGTACTTC. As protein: CASSLPGQGIEETQYF.

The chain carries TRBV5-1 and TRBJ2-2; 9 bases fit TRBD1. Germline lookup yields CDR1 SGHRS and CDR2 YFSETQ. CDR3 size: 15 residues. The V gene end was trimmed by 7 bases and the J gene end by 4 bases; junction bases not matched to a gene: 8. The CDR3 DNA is TGCGCCAGCTACACAGGGGGCTCGGGCACCGGGGAGCTGTTTTTT. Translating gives CASYTGGSGTGELFF.

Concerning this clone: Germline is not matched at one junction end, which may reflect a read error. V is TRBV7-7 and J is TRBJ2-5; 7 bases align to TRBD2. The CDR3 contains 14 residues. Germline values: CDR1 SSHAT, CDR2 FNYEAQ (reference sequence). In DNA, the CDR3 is TGTGCTAGCAGCATGACTAGCAATGGGGAGACCCAGTACTTC. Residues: CASSMTSNGETQYF.

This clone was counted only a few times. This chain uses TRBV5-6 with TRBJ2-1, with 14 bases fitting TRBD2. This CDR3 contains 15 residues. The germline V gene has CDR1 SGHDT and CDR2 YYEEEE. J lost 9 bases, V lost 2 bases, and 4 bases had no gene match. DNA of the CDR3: TGTGCCAGCAGCTTTCGGACTAGCGGGGGGATTGAGCAGTTCTTC. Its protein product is CASSFRTSGGIEQFF. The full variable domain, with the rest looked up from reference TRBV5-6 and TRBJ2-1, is DAGVTQSPTHLIKTRGQQVTLRCSPKSGHDTVSWYQQALGQGPQFIFQYYEEEERQRGNFPDRFSGHQFPNYSSELNVNALLLGDSALYLCASSFRTSGGIEQFFGPGTRLTVL.

The CDR3 sequence: CSVGASNEQYF. CDR3 bases: TGCAGCGTTGGGGCGTCGAACGAGCAGTACTTC. The rearrangement links TRBV29-1 to TRBJ2-7; D is ambiguous. Trimming removed 4 bases from V and 5 bases from J, with 9 bases in between. Germline CDR1 SQVTM, CDR2 ANQGSEA. This CDR3 comprises 11 residues.